A single sample gave rise to the 7 T cell receptor beta chains below, sequenced in a study of CD8+CD57+ T cells in acquired aplastic anemia. An expansion of CD8+CD57+ cells by flow cytometry had been shown in patients chosen for sequencing. The TCR beta profiling, which covered VDJ combination and CDR3 sequence, was carried out using genomic DNA as the template. MiXCR, applied by TCRdb to the reads, yields one record per CDR3 protein. The sample contains around 180,000 distinct CDR3 sequences, approximately 48% of which appear only once. Sequencing input: sorted CD4+, CD8+, or CD8+CD57+ T cells (not recorded which) from PBMCs. All receptors derive from a human donor with aplastic anemia.

This clonotype was counted ten times or more. The rearrangement uses TRBV14 and TRBJ1-2; D perhaps matches TRBD1 (6 bases). CDR3 length: 13 amino acids. V lost 6 bases to trimming and J lost 4 bases, with 12 bases between them. Germline CDR1 is SGHDN and CDR2 is FVKESK. The CDR3 here is CASRATGVYGYTF. The CDR3 DNA follows: TGTGCCAGCAGGGCGACAGGAGTCTATGGCTACACCTTC.

The chain couples TRBV24-1 to TRBJ1-2, with 9 bases that match TRBD1. V was pared by 7 bases and J by 9 bases, with 8 bases of the junction left unmatched. Germline V gene lookup returns CDR1 KGHDR and CDR2 SFDVKD. This CDR3 region has 13 residues. CDR3 sequence: CATSPGTGQRYTF. As DNA, the CDR3 is TGTGCCACCAGCCCCGGGACAGGGCAGCGCTACACCTTC.

This clonotype was counted between two and nine times. The chain employs TRBV4-3 and TRBJ2-1; TRBD2 matches 7 bases. This CDR3 is built from 15 residues. The V gene end was trimmed by 2 bases and the J gene end by 7 bases; junction bases not matched to a gene: 8. Germline CDR1 is LGHNA and CDR2 is YSLEER. The CDR3 DNA reads as TGCGCCAGCAGCCAAATTTCAGCGGGGAGAAATGAGCAGTTCTTC. This sequence encodes CASSQISAGRNEQFF.

This clonotype has a count of ten or more. The chain combines TRBV7-9 with TRBJ1-1; D is unresolved. The germline V gene encodes CDR1 SEHNR and CDR2 FQNEAQ (reference sequence). V lost 5 bases to trimming and J lost 4 bases, with 11 bases between them. The CDR3 contains 13 residues. DNA of the CDR3: TGTGCCAGCAGCCCTAGTCGGGGCACTGAAGCTTTCTTT. This codes for CASSPSRGTEAFF.

As regards this clonotype: A much larger clone is a single base away; this may be a read error. The chain carries TRBV6-2 or TRBV6-3 and TRBJ1-1; D remains unclear. This CDR3 has 12 residues. V shed 1 base and J shed 9 bases, with 9 bases lying between them. CDR1 is MNHEY, CDR2 SVGEGT, per germline. This CDR3 is CASSYLTDKAFF. In nucleotides, the CDR3 is TGTGCCAGCAGTTACTTAACGGATAAAGCTTTCTTT.

This clonotype came up once. This CDR3 reads CACRDITRYEQYF. CDR3 nucleotides: TGTGCCTGCCGGGATATCACTCGGTACGAGCAGTACTTC. The chain recombines TRBV30 with TRBJ2-7, with D possibly being TRBD2 (5 bases). The CDR3 consists of 13 residues. The germline gives CDR1 GTSNPN, CDR2 SVGIG (reference sequence). V was pared by 6 bases and J by 4 bases, with 16 bases between. Full variable domain (remainder filled in from reference TRBV30 and TRBJ2-7): SQTIHQWPATLVQPVGSPLSLECTVEGTSNPNLYWYRQAAGRGLQLLFYSVGIGQISSEVPQNLSASRPQDRQFILSSKKLLLSDSGFYLCACRDITRYEQYFGPGTRLTVT.

This clonotype was counted many times. The chain is built from TRBV7-9 and TRBJ1-2; 11 nucleotides agree with TRBD1. From germline, CDR1 is SEHNR and CDR2 FQNEAQ (reference sequence). V was clipped by 5 bases and J by 4 bases; unmatched bases: 6. This CDR3 is 15 amino acids long. CDR3 DNA: TGTGCCAGCAGCCCTGGGACAGGGGGGTCCTATGGCTACACCTTC. This codes for CASSPGTGGSYGYTF.